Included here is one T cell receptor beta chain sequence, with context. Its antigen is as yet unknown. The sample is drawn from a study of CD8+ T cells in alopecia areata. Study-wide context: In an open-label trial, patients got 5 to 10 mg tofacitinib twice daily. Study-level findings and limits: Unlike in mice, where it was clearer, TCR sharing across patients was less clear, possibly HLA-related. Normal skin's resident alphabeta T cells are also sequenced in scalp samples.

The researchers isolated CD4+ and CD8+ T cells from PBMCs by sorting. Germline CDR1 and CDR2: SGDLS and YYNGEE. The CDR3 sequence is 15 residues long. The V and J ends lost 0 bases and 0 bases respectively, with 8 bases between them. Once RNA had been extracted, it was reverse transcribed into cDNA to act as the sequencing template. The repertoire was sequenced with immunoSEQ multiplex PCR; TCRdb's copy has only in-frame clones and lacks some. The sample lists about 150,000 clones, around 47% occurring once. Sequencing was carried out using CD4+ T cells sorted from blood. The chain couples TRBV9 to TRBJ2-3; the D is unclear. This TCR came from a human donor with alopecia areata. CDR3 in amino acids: CASSVVGWSTDTQYF. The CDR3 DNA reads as TGTGCCAGCAGCGTAGTCGGGTGGAGCACAGATACGCAGTATTTT.